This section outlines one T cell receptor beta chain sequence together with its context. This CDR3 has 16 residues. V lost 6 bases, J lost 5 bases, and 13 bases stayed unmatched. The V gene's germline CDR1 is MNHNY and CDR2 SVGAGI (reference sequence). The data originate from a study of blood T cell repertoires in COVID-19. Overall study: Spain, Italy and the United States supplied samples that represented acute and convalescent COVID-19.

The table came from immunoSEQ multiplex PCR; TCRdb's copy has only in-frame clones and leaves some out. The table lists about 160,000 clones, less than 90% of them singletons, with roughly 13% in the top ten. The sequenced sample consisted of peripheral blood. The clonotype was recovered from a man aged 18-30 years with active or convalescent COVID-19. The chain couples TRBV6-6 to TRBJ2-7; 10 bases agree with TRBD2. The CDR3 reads CASRHPSGSSFDEQYF. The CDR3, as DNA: TGTGCCAGCAGACACCCTAGCGGGAGTTCCTTCGACGAGCAGTACTTC.